These T cell receptor beta chains were read from a single sample in a study of T cell responses to AZD1222 COVID-19 vaccine. Repertoires were generated with immunoSEQ multiplex PCR, while TCRdb's copy carries only in-frame clones and drops some. The sample has tens of thousands of clones, 80% to 90% seen once; the top ten hold approximately 2.4%. The source was peripheral blood, collected 28 days after the second AZD1222 dose. These receptor sequences come from an adult who received the AZD1222 COVID-19 vaccine. The CDR3 runs from the conserved cysteine through the conserved F or W. Each record gives: J gene, V gene, D gene, clone size, CDR3 DNA, CDR3 protein. D genes are given only for firm matches. Clone size is shown for a subset of rows, as once, few, many or a class of expanded clone.

j_call: TRBJ2-5
v_call: TRBV5-1
d_call: .
clone_size: .
cdr3_nt: TGCGCCAGCAGCTTGAGCGGACTCCGAAGAGAGACCCAGTACTTC
cdr3_aa: CASSLSGLRRETQYF

j_call: TRBJ1-5
v_call: TRBV2
d_call: .
clone_size: .
cdr3_nt: TGTGCCAGCAGTGCTCCGGGTAGCCGACAGCCCCAGCATTTT
cdr3_aa: CASSAPGSRQPQHF

j_call: TRBJ1-6
v_call: TRBV27
d_call: .
clone_size: few
cdr3_nt: TGTGCCAGCAGTTTAGCCCCCATAAATTCACCCCTCCACTTT
cdr3_aa: CASSLAPINSPLHF

j_call: TRBJ2-7
v_call: TRBV5-1
d_call: TRBD1
clone_size: .
cdr3_nt: TGCGCCAGCAGCGTCAGACAGGGAAGCTACGAGCAGTACTTC
cdr3_aa: CASSVRQGSYEQYF

j_call: TRBJ2-6
v_call: TRBV19
d_call: .
clone_size: .
cdr3_nt: TGTGCCAGTAGTATCCAGGGCACTCGCAGCTCTGGGGCCAACGTCCTGACTTTC
cdr3_aa: CASSIQGTRSSGANVLTF

j_call: TRBJ2-1
v_call: TRBV30
d_call: .
clone_size: .
cdr3_nt: TGTGCCTGGAGTTGGGGAGAGGGACACTACAATGAGCAGTTCTTC
cdr3_aa: CAWSWGEGHYNEQFF

j_call: TRBJ1-3
v_call: TRBV30
d_call: .
clone_size: .
cdr3_nt: TGTGCCTGGTCGATCGCCTTAAAAATTGGAAACACCATATATTTT
cdr3_aa: CAWSIALKIGNTIYF

j_call: TRBJ2-2
v_call: TRBV3-1/TRBV3-2
d_call: .
clone_size: .
cdr3_nt: TGTGCCAGCAGCCTTACAGACACCGGGGAGCTGTTTTTT
cdr3_aa: CASSLTDTGELFF

j_call: TRBJ2-3
v_call: TRBV11-2
d_call: TRBD1
clone_size: .
cdr3_nt: TGTGCCAGCAGCTCCCAGGGGGTGGTTTCTACAGATACGCAGTATTTT
cdr3_aa: CASSSQGVVSTDTQYF

j_call: TRBJ2-7
v_call: TRBV28
d_call: TRBD1
clone_size: .
cdr3_nt: TGTGCCAGCAGTTTCAATCCCGGGGGGACAGGGGGCTACGAGCAGTACTTC
cdr3_aa: CASSFNPGGTGGYEQYF

j_call: TRBJ2-7
v_call: TRBV15
d_call: TRBD1
clone_size: .
cdr3_nt: TGTGCCACCGGAAAACCGGGACAGGGAGGCTACGAGCAGTACTTC
cdr3_aa: CATGKPGQGGYEQYF

j_call: TRBJ1-1
v_call: TRBV7-6
d_call: TRBD1
clone_size: .
cdr3_nt: TGTGCCAGCAGCTTAACAGGGGGCCCCAACACTGAAGCTTTCTTT
cdr3_aa: CASSLTGGPNTEAFF

j_call: TRBJ2-7
v_call: TRBV29-1
d_call: .
clone_size: few
cdr3_nt: TGCAGCGTGGGGGAGACTTACGAGCAGTACTTC
cdr3_aa: CSVGETYEQYF

j_call: TRBJ2-3
v_call: TRBV28
d_call: .
clone_size: .
cdr3_nt: TGTGCCAGCAGCCTGTGGAGCGGATTCTCCACAGATACGCAGTATTTT
cdr3_aa: CASSLWSGFSTDTQYF

j_call: TRBJ2-1
v_call: TRBV29-1
d_call: .
clone_size: .
cdr3_nt: TGCAGCGTTGAACCACAACTCGGCCCCCCCGGTTATGAGCAGTTCTTC
cdr3_aa: CSVEPQLGPPGYEQFF

j_call: TRBJ1-1
v_call: TRBV28
d_call: .
clone_size: .
cdr3_nt: TGTGCCACTAGTAGAGGACCCAGGGCGTCCACTGAAGCTTTCTTT
cdr3_aa: CATSRGPRASTEAFF

j_call: TRBJ2-2
v_call: TRBV3-1/TRBV3-2
d_call: .
clone_size: .
cdr3_nt: TGTGCCAGCAGCCCCCCCGGGACACGGGCCGGGGAGCTGTTTTTT
cdr3_aa: CASSPPGTRAGELFF

j_call: TRBJ1-2
v_call: TRBV24-1
d_call: TRBD1
clone_size: .
cdr3_nt: TGTGCCACCAGTGACATGCGGACAGGGGAAGGCTACACCTTC
cdr3_aa: CATSDMRTGEGYTF

j_call: TRBJ1-1
v_call: TRBV28
d_call: .
clone_size: few
cdr3_nt: TGTGCCAGCATGGGGACGGTCGACACTGAAGCTTTCTTT
cdr3_aa: CASMGTVDTEAFF

j_call: TRBJ2-3
v_call: TRBV10-3
d_call: TRBD2
clone_size: .
cdr3_nt: TGTGCCATCAGTGAGTGGGCTAGCGGGATCACAGATACGCAGTATTTT
cdr3_aa: CAISEWASGITDTQYF

j_call: TRBJ2-1
v_call: TRBV29-1
d_call: TRBD1
clone_size: few
cdr3_nt: TGCAGCGTGGCCGGGACAGCTTACAATGAGCAGTTCTTC
cdr3_aa: CSVAGTAYNEQFF